This is a list of T cell receptor beta chains from one sample in a study of blood T cell repertoires in COVID-19. The table came from immunoSEQ multiplex PCR; TCRdb's copy has only in-frame clones and leaves some out. The table shows about 280,000 clones, with about 89% occurring only once. The sample comprised peripheral blood. These receptors all stem from a man aged 40-49 years with active or convalescent COVID-19. Each CDR3 is given with its conserved first and last residue. A D gene is named only where the DNA matches it firmly. A row's size may be missing; if present it is once, few, many or a size class.

j_gene: TRBJ1-1
v_gene: TRBV6-5
d_gene: NA
abundance: NA
CDR3nt: TGTGCCAGCAAAGACACCTTGAACACTGAAGCTTTCTTT
CDR3aa: CASKDTLNTEAFF

j_gene: TRBJ1-3
v_gene: TRBV11-2
d_gene: NA
abundance: once
CDR3nt: TGTGCCAGCAGCTTAAGAACAGGGAAGCCCTTCTCTGGAAACACCATATATTTT
CDR3aa: CASSLRTGKPFSGNTIYF

j_gene: TRBJ1-3
v_gene: TRBV3-1/TRBV3-2
d_gene: NA
abundance: NA
CDR3nt: TGTGCCAGCAGCCAAGACTTACAGTCCCCCCTCTCTGGAAACACCATATATTTT
CDR3aa: CASSQDLQSPLSGNTIYF

j_gene: TRBJ2-7
v_gene: TRBV7-6
d_gene: NA
abundance: NA
CDR3nt: TGTGCCAGCAGCAATACTAACGAGCAGTACTTC
CDR3aa: CASSNTNEQYF

j_gene: TRBJ2-7
v_gene: TRBV25-1
d_gene: TRBD2
abundance: NA
CDR3nt: TGTGCCAGCAGTGACTTTTCCGCGGGAGGGGACGAGCAGTACTTC
CDR3aa: CASSDFSAGGDEQYF

j_gene: TRBJ1-5
v_gene: TRBV27
d_gene: TRBD1
abundance: NA
CDR3nt: TGTGCCAGCAGTCCCCGTCAGGGGGCCCTCGGGCCCCAGCATTTT
CDR3aa: CASSPRQGALGPQHF

j_gene: TRBJ2-2
v_gene: TRBV12-5
d_gene: TRBD2
abundance: once
CDR3nt: TGTGCTAGTGGTTCCTTCTTAGCGGGGGCAAACACCGGGGAGCTGTTTTTT
CDR3aa: CASGSFLAGANTGELFF

j_gene: TRBJ1-5
v_gene: TRBV24-1
d_gene: TRBD1
abundance: once
CDR3nt: TGTGCCACCAGTGATACAAGACAGGGCCTGCAGAGCAATCAGCCCCAGCATTTT
CDR3aa: CATSDTRQGLQSNQPQHF

j_gene: TRBJ1-5
v_gene: TRBV15
d_gene: NA
abundance: NA
CDR3nt: TGTGCCACCAGCACCGGCGGGGATCAGCCCCAGCATTTT
CDR3aa: CATSTGGDQPQHF

j_gene: TRBJ1-3
v_gene: TRBV18
d_gene: NA
abundance: NA
CDR3nt: TGTGCCAGCTCACCCCGAGACTCTGGAAACACCATATATTTT
CDR3aa: CASSPRDSGNTIYF

j_gene: TRBJ2-3
v_gene: TRBV3-1/TRBV3-2
d_gene: TRBD2
abundance: few
CDR3nt: TGTGCCAGCAGCCAAGGGAGCGGGGGAGTCGCAGATACGCAGTATTTT
CDR3aa: CASSQGSGGVADTQYF

j_gene: TRBJ1-5
v_gene: TRBV6-5
d_gene: NA
abundance: NA
CDR3nt: TGTGCCAGCAGGAGTATAATTGGCAATCAGCCCCAGCATTTT
CDR3aa: CASRSIIGNQPQHF

j_gene: TRBJ2-5
v_gene: TRBV11-2
d_gene: NA
abundance: NA
CDR3nt: TGTGCCAGCAGCGAGCTTGGTTCTACTAGACCCCCCCGGGAGACCCAGTACTTC
CDR3aa: CASSELGSTRPPRETQYF

j_gene: TRBJ1-1
v_gene: TRBV5-1
d_gene: TRBD1
abundance: once
CDR3nt: TGCGCCAGCAGCACGACGACAGGGGCAATGCTTGAAGCTTTCTTT
CDR3aa: CASSTTTGAMLEAFF

j_gene: TRBJ2-2
v_gene: TRBV14
d_gene: TRBD1
abundance: NA
CDR3nt: TGTGCCAGCAGAAAGGGACAGGTTCACACCGGGGAGCTGTTTTTT
CDR3aa: CASRKGQVHTGELFF

j_gene: TRBJ2-2
v_gene: TRBV10-3
d_gene: TRBD2
abundance: NA
CDR3nt: TGTGCCATCAGTGAACTAGCGGGAGATACCGGGGAGCTGTTTTTT
CDR3aa: CAISELAGDTGELFF

j_gene: TRBJ1-2
v_gene: TRBV28
d_gene: TRBD1
abundance: NA
CDR3nt: TGTGCCAGCAGTCGAATAACGGGGACAGTTAAGAGCTACACCTTC
CDR3aa: CASSRITGTVKSYTF

j_gene: TRBJ2-2
v_gene: TRBV5-1
d_gene: NA
abundance: NA
CDR3nt: TGCGCCAGCAGCCCCCTCTCCGCGAACACCGGGGAGCTGTTTTTT
CDR3aa: CASSPLSANTGELFF

j_gene: TRBJ1-2
v_gene: TRBV19
d_gene: NA
abundance: NA
CDR3nt: TGTGCCAGTAACACACCAGGAGCAGGGGCCAGGGTGGACACCTTC
CDR3aa: CASNTPGAGARVDTF

j_gene: TRBJ1-4
v_gene: TRBV24-1
d_gene: NA
abundance: NA
CDR3nt: TGTGCCACCAGTGATTGGTCGAAAAGGGAGGTAAGGGAAAAACTGTTTTTT
CDR3aa: CATSDWSKREVREKLFF

j_gene: TRBJ1-2
v_gene: TRBV9
d_gene: NA
abundance: few
CDR3nt: TGTGCCAGCAGCCCTAGCCCCAGAGATGGCTACACCTTC
CDR3aa: CASSPSPRDGYTF

j_gene: TRBJ2-6
v_gene: TRBV2
d_gene: TRBD1
abundance: NA
CDR3nt: TGTGCCAGCCGACAGGGATCCTCTGGGGCCAACGTCCTGACTTTC
CDR3aa: CASRQGSSGANVLTF

j_gene: TRBJ1-2
v_gene: TRBV5-5
d_gene: TRBD1
abundance: NA
CDR3nt: TGTGCCAGCAGCCTAACAGGGGCGGGTGGCTACACCTTC
CDR3aa: CASSLTGAGGYTF

j_gene: TRBJ1-2
v_gene: TRBV4-1
d_gene: NA
abundance: NA
CDR3nt: TGCGCCAGCAGCCAAGAGACCCCCCGGCAGGGAATGTTGCGTGGCTACACCTTC
CDR3aa: CASSQETPRQGMLRGYTF

j_gene: TRBJ2-2
v_gene: TRBV5-1
d_gene: TRBD1
abundance: NA
CDR3nt: TGCGCCAGCCGACAGGGGGTCTACACCGGGGAGCTGTTTTTT
CDR3aa: CASRQGVYTGELFF

j_gene: TRBJ1-1
v_gene: TRBV30
d_gene: NA
abundance: NA
CDR3nt: TGTGCCTGGAGTAGGAGTCCGCTGAACACTGAAGCTTTCTTT
CDR3aa: CAWSRSPLNTEAFF

j_gene: TRBJ1-5
v_gene: TRBV5-6
d_gene: NA
abundance: NA
CDR3nt: TGTGCCAGCACCCTTGGAACAGGGTTAGGTCAGCCCCAGCATTTT
CDR3aa: CASTLGTGLGQPQHF

j_gene: TRBJ1-5
v_gene: TRBV30
d_gene: NA
abundance: NA
CDR3nt: TGTGCCTGGAGGGAAAACAGGGAGGGTCAGCCCCAGCATTTT
CDR3aa: CAWRENREGQPQHF

j_gene: TRBJ1-5
v_gene: TRBV6-1
d_gene: NA
abundance: NA
CDR3nt: TGTGCCAGCAGTGAAGCGCTGTCAGGGGAGAGCAATCAGCCCCAGCATTTT
CDR3aa: CASSEALSGESNQPQHF

j_gene: TRBJ2-1
v_gene: TRBV6-5
d_gene: TRBD1
abundance: NA
CDR3nt: TGTGCCAGCGGGGACAGGGGGTTGTCTGAGCAGTTCTTC
CDR3aa: CASGDRGLSEQFF

j_gene: TRBJ2-1
v_gene: TRBV5-1
d_gene: NA
abundance: NA
CDR3nt: TGCGCCAGCAGGGCGGGGAACTACAATGAGCAGTTCTTC
CDR3aa: CASRAGNYNEQFF

j_gene: TRBJ1-1
v_gene: TRBV6-5
d_gene: NA
abundance: NA
CDR3nt: TGTGCCAGCAGAAGAATACAGGGTACGGGCACTGAAGCTTTCTTT
CDR3aa: CASRRIQGTGTEAFF

j_gene: TRBJ2-5
v_gene: TRBV7-2
d_gene: NA
abundance: NA
CDR3nt: TGTGCCAGCAGAACTCCTACGGGGGAAGCTCAAGAGACCCAGTACTTC
CDR3aa: CASRTPTGEAQETQYF

j_gene: TRBJ2-3
v_gene: TRBV27
d_gene: TRBD1
abundance: NA
CDR3nt: TGTGCCAGCAGTCTCCAGGGGGCTTGGACAGATACGCAGTATTTT
CDR3aa: CASSLQGAWTDTQYF

j_gene: TRBJ2-7
v_gene: TRBV10-2
d_gene: TRBD2
abundance: few
CDR3nt: TGCGCCAGCAGTTCTAGCGGGTACGAGCAGTACTTC
CDR3aa: CASSSSGYEQYF

j_gene: TRBJ2-3
v_gene: TRBV7-8
d_gene: TRBD2
abundance: NA
CDR3nt: TGTGCCAGCAGTCGAGGACTAGCGGATACGCAGTATTTT
CDR3aa: CASSRGLADTQYF

j_gene: TRBJ2-7
v_gene: TRBV7-6
d_gene: TRBD1
abundance: NA
CDR3nt: TGTGCCAGCAGCTTAGCGCGGACAGGTCCCTACGAGCAGTACTTC
CDR3aa: CASSLARTGPYEQYF

j_gene: TRBJ1-6
v_gene: TRBV19
d_gene: NA
abundance: NA
CDR3nt: TGTGCCAGTAGTATGTTTTCAGGGCGTAATTCACCCCTCCACTTT
CDR3aa: CASSMFSGRNSPLHF

j_gene: TRBJ1-1
v_gene: TRBV11-2
d_gene: TRBD1
abundance: NA
CDR3nt: TGTGCCAGCAGCTCGACAGGGCAAACGGGCACTGAAGCTTTCTTT
CDR3aa: CASSSTGQTGTEAFF

j_gene: TRBJ2-7
v_gene: TRBV6-5
d_gene: NA
abundance: NA
CDR3nt: TGTGCCAGCAGTTACTCGGCCCGCGGGACCTACGAGCAGTACTTC
CDR3aa: CASSYSARGTYEQYF

j_gene: TRBJ2-7
v_gene: TRBV11-3
d_gene: NA
abundance: NA
CDR3nt: TGTGCCAGCAGCTTAGATCCCCCCGCATCGGTGAGGTACGAGCAGTACTTC
CDR3aa: CASSLDPPASVRYEQYF

j_gene: TRBJ2-3
v_gene: TRBV5-4
d_gene: TRBD2
abundance: NA
CDR3nt: TGTGCCAGCAGCTTGGGGCGGGAGAGCACAGATACGCAGTATTTT
CDR3aa: CASSLGRESTDTQYF

j_gene: TRBJ2-3
v_gene: TRBV30
d_gene: NA
abundance: NA
CDR3nt: TGTGCCTGGAGTTTCGGGACATCCACAGATACGCAGTATTTT
CDR3aa: CAWSFGTSTDTQYF

j_gene: TRBJ1-2
v_gene: TRBV5-1
d_gene: NA
abundance: NA
CDR3nt: TGCGCCAGCAGCTTGGCAGGGCCGAACTATGGCTACACCTTC
CDR3aa: CASSLAGPNYGYTF

j_gene: TRBJ2-3
v_gene: TRBV5-4
d_gene: TRBD2
abundance: NA
CDR3nt: TGTGCCAGCAGCTTGGAGTCTAGCGGGGCAGATACGCAGTATTTT
CDR3aa: CASSLESSGADTQYF

j_gene: TRBJ2-2
v_gene: TRBV7-3
d_gene: TRBD1
abundance: NA
CDR3nt: TGTGCCAGCAGCCCAAACGGACAGGGGGATACCGGGGAGCTGTTTTTT
CDR3aa: CASSPNGQGDTGELFF

j_gene: TRBJ1-2
v_gene: TRBV29-1
d_gene: TRBD1
abundance: NA
CDR3nt: TGCAGCGTCGGACAGGTTAACAACTATGGCTACACCTTC
CDR3aa: CSVGQVNNYGYTF

j_gene: TRBJ2-7
v_gene: TRBV6-5
d_gene: TRBD1
abundance: NA
CDR3nt: TGTGCCAGCAGGGAGACAGGGGACTACGAGCAGTACTTC
CDR3aa: CASRETGDYEQYF

j_gene: TRBJ1-2
v_gene: TRBV30
d_gene: NA
abundance: NA
CDR3nt: TGTGCCTGGAAGAGGGTTGGCTACACCTTC
CDR3aa: CAWKRVGYTF

j_gene: TRBJ2-3
v_gene: TRBV18
d_gene: TRBD1
abundance: NA
CDR3nt: TGTGCCAGCTCACAAGCCGCAGACAGGGTTTCTGATACGCAGTATTTT
CDR3aa: CASSQAADRVSDTQYF

j_gene: TRBJ2-7
v_gene: TRBV12-3/TRBV12-4
d_gene: NA
abundance: NA
CDR3nt: TGTGCCAGCAGTTTTGAGGGCCCCTACGAGCAGTACTTC
CDR3aa: CASSFEGPYEQYF

j_gene: TRBJ1-4
v_gene: TRBV9
d_gene: NA
abundance: NA
CDR3nt: TGTGCCAGCAGTGCTGGAGTTGGGTCTAATGAAAAACTGTTTTTT
CDR3aa: CASSAGVGSNEKLFF

j_gene: TRBJ2-1
v_gene: TRBV29-1
d_gene: NA
abundance: NA
CDR3nt: TGCAGCGTCAGGGGCCAGTACAATGAGCAGTTCTTC
CDR3aa: CSVRGQYNEQFF

j_gene: TRBJ2-3
v_gene: TRBV5-1
d_gene: NA
abundance: NA
CDR3nt: TGCGCCAGCAGATATGGACAACTTACAGATACGCAGTATTTT
CDR3aa: CASRYGQLTDTQYF

j_gene: TRBJ1-2
v_gene: TRBV29-1
d_gene: TRBD1
abundance: NA
CDR3nt: TGCAGCGTTGCGGGGACAGGGGGCTACACCTTC
CDR3aa: CSVAGTGGYTF